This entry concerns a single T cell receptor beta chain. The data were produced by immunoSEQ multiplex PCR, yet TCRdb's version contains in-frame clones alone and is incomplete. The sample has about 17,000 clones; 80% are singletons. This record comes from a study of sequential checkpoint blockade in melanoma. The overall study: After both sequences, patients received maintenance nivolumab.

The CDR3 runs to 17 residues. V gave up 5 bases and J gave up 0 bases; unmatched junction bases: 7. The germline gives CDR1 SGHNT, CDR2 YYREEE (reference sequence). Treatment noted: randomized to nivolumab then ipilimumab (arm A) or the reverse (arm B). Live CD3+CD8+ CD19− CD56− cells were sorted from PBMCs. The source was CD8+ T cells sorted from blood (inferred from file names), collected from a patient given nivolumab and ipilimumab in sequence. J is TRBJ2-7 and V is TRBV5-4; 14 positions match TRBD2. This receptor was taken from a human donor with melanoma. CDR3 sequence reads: CASRYSGTSGSSYEQYF. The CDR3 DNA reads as TGTGCCAGCAGGTACTCTGGGACTAGCGGGAGCTCCTACGAGCAGTACTTC.